This TCR beta chain was sequenced in a study of identical twins. Healthy Caucasian donors formed the entire cohort. CDR1 SNHLY and CDR2 FYNNEI come from the germline V gene. The CDR3 totals 13 residues. Details on this clonotype: Its target is unknown. The junction departs from germline at one end; a sequencing error may be responsible.

Overall study findings and caveats: Beta out-of-frame sequences showed weaker excess sharing between twins. With abundant cord blood beta clonotypes, insertions were fewer; memory repertoires showed no such pattern.

From the 5' RACE reads, TCRdb called clonotypes with MiXCR, one entry per CDR3 protein. The sample shows around 1.7 million distinct CDR3 sequences, under 35% of them seen only once. The sample consisted of cord blood. This TCR came from a newborn girl in good health. The gene calls are TRBV2 and TRBJ1-2; unclear D gene. In DNA form, the CDR3 reads TGTGCCAGCAGGGAGCCATCTAAATATGGCTACACCTTC. Translated: CASREPSKYGYTF.